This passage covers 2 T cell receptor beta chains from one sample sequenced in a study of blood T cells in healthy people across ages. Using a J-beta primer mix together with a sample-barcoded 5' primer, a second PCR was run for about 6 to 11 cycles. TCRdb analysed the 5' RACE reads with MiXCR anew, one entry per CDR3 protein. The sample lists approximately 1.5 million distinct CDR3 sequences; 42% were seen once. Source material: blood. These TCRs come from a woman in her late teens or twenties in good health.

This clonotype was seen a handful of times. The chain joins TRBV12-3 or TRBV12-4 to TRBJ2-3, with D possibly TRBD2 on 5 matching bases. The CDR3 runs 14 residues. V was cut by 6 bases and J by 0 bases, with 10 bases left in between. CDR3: CASRISVSTDTQYF. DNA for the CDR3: TGTGCCAGCAGGATTAGCGTCAGCACAGATACGCAGTATTTT.

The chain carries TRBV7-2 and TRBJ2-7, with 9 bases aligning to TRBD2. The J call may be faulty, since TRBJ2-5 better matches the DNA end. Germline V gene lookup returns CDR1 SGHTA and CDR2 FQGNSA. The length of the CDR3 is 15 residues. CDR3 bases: TGTGCCAGCAGCCAGACATTACTAGCGGGAGAGACCCAGTACTTC. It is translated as CASSQTLLAGETQYF.